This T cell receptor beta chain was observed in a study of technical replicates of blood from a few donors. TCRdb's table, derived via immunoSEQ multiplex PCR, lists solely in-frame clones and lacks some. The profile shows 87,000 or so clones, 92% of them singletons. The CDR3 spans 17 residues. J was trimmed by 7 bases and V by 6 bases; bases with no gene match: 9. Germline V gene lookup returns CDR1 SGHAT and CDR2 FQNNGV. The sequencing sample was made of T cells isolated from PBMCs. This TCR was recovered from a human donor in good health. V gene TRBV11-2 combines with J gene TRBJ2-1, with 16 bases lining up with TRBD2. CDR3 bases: TGTGCCAGCAGGGGACTAGCGGGAGGGCCGAGAGGAAATGAGCAGTTCTTC. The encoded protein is CASRGLAGGPRGNEQFF.